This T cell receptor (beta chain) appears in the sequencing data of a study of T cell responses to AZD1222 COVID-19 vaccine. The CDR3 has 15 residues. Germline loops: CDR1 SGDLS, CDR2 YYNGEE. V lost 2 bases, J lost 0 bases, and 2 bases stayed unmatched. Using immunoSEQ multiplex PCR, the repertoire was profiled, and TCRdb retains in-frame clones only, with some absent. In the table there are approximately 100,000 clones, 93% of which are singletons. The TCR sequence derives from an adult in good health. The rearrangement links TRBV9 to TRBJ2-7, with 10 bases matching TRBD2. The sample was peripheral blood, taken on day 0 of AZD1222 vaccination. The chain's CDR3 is CASSVTSGDSYEQYF. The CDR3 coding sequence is TGTGCCAGCAGCGTCACTAGCGGGGACTCCTACGAGCAGTACTTC.